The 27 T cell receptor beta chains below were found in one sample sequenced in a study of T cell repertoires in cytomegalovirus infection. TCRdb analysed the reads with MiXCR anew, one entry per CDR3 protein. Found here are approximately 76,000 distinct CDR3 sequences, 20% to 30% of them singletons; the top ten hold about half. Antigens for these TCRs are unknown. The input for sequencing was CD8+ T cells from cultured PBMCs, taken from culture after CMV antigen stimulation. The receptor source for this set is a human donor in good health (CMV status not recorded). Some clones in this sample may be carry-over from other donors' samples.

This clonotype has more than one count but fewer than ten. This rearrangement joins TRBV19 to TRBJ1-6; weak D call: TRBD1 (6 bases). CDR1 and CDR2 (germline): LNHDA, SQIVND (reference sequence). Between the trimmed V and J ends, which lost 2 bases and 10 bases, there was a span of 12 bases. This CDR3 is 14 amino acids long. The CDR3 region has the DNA TGTGCCAGTAGTATAAAGGCAGGGGTGTCACCCCTCCACTTT. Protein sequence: CASSIKAGVSPLHF.

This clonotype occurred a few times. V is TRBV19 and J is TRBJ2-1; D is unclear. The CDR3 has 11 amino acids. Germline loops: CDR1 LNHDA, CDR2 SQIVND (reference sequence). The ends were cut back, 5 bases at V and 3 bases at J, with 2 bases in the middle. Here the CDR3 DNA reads TGTGCCAGTAGTGTCTACAATGAGCAGTTCTTC. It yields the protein CASSVYNEQFF.

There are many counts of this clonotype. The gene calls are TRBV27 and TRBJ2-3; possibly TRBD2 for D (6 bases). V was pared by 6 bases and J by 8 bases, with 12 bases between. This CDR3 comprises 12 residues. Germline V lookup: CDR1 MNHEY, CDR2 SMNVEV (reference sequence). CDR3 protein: CASSSGAGTQYF. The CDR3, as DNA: TGTGCCAGCAGCAGCGGAGCGGGTACGCAGTATTTT.

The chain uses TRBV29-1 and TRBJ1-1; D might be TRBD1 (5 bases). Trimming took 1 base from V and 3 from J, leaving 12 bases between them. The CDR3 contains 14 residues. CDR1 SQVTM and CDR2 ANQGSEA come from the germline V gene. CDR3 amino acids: CSVEGSGRDTEAFF. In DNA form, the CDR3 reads TGCAGCGTTGAAGGCTCGGGCAGGGACACTGAAGCTTTCTTT.

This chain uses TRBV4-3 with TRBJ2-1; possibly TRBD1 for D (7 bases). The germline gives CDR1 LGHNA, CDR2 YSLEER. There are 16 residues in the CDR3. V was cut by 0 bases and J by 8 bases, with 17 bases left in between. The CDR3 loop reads CASSQDRAGGYDEQFF. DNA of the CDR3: TGCGCCAGCAGCCAAGATCGGGCAGGGGGGTATGATGAGCAGTTCTTC.

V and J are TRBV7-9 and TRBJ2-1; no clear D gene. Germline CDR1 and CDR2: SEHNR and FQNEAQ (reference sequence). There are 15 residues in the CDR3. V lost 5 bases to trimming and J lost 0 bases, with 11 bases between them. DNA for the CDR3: TGTGCCAGCAGCGTCGACTGGGGCTCCTACAATGAGCAGTTCTTC. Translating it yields CASSVDWGSYNEQFF.

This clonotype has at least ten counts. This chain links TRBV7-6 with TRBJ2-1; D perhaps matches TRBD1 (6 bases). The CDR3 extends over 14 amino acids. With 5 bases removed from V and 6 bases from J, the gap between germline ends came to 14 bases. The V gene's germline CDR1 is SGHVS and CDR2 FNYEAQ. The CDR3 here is CASSPPGQFNEQFF. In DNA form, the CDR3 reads TGTGCCAGCAGCCCACCCGGACAGTTCAATGAGCAGTTCTTC.

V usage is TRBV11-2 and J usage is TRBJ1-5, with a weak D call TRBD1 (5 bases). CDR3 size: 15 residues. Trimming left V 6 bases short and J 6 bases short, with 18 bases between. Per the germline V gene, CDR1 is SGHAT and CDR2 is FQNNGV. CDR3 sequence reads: CASSERAGASQPQHF. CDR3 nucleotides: TGTGCCAGCAGTGAGCGGGCCGGGGCTTCTCAGCCCCAGCATTTT.

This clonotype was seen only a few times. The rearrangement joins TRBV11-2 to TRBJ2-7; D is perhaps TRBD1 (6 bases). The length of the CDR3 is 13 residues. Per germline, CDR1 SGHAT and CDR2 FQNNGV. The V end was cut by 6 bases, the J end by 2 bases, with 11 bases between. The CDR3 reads CASRGAEAYEQYF. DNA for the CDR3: TGTGCCAGCAGGGGGGCCGAGGCCTACGAGCAGTACTTC.

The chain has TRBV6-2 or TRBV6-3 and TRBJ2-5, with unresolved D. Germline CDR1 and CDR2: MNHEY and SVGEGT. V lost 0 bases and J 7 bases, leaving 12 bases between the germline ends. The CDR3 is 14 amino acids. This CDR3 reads CASSYSSVRGTQYF. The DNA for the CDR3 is TGTGCCAGCAGTTACTCGAGCGTCCGCGGGACCCAGTACTTC.

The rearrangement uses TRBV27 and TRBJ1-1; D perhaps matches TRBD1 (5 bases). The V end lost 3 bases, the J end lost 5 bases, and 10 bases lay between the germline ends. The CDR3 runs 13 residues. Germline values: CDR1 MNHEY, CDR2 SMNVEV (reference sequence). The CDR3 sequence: CASSLGPGTEAFF. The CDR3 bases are TGTGCCAGCAGTTTGGGGCCTGGGACTGAAGCTTTCTTT.

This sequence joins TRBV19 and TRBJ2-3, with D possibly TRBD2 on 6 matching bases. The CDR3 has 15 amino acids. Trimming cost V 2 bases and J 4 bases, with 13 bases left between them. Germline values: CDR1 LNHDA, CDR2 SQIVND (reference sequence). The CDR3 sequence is CASSITGSTADTQYF. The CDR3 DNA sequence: TGTGCCAGTAGTATAACCGGGAGTACCGCAGATACGCAGTATTTT.

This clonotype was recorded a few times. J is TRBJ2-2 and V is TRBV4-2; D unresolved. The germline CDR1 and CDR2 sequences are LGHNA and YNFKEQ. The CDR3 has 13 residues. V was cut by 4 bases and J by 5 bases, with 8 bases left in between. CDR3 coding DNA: TGTGCCAGCAGCCCAGTGTCGACCGGGGAGCTGTTTTTT. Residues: CASSPVSTGELFF.

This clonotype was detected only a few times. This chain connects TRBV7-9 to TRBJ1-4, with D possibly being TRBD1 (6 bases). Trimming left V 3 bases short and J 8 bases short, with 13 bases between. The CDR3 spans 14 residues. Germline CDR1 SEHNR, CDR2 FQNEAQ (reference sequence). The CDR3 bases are TGTGCCAGCAGCTTCTATGGACAGCAGGAAAAACTGTTTTTT. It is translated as CASSFYGQQEKLFF.

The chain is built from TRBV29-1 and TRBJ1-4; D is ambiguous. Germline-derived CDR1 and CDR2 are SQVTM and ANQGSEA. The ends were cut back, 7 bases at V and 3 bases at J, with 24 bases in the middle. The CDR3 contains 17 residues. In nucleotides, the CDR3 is TGCAGCGCCCGTACAGAGAACCTTCTTTCGGCTAATGAAAAACTGTTTTTT. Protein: CSARTENLLSANEKLFF.

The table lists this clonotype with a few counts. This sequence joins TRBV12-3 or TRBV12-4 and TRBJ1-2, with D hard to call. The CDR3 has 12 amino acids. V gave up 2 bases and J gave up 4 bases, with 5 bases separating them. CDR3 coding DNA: TGTGCCAGCAGTTTAAGCCTCTATGGCTACACCTTC. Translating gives CASSLSLYGYTF.

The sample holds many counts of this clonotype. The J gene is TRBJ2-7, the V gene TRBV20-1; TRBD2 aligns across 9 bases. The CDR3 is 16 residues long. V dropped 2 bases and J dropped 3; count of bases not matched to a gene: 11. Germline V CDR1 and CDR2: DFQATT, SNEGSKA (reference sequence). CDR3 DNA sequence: TGCAGTGCTAGACCCCCCCCGAGACTAGCGGACTACGAGCAGTACTTC. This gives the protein CSARPPPRLADYEQYF.

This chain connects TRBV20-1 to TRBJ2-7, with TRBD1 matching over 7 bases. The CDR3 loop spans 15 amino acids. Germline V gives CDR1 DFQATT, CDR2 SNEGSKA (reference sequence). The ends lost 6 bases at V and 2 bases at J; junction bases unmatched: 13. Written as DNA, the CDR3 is TGCAGTGCAAATGATCGGGACAGAACTACCTACGAGCAGTACTTC. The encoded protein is CSANDRDRTTYEQYF.

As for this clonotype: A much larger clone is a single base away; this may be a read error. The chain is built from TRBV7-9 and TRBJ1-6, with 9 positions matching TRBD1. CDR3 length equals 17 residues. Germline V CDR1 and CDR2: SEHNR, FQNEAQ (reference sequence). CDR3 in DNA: TGTGCCAGAAGCTTTTGGGACAGGGTCTCCTATAATTCACCCCTCCACTTT. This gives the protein CARSFWDRVSYNSPLHF.

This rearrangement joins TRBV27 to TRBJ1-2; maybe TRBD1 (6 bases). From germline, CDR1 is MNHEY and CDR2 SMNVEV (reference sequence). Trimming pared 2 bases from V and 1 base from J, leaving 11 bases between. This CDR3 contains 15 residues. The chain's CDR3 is CASSLGAGDNYGYTF. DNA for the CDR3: TGTGCCAGCAGTTTAGGGGCAGGGGATAACTATGGCTACACCTTC.

The CDR3, as DNA: TGTGCCAGCAGTCTGCTAGCGGGGGGCCAAGAGACCCAGTACTTC. Its protein is CASSLLAGGQETQYF. V gene TRBV6-5 combines with J gene TRBJ2-5, with 11 positions matching TRBD2. Germline V gene data show CDR1 as MNHEY and CDR2 as SVGAGI. The trim removed 5 bases at V and 1 base at J, leaving 3 bases unmatched. The CDR3 is 15 amino acids.

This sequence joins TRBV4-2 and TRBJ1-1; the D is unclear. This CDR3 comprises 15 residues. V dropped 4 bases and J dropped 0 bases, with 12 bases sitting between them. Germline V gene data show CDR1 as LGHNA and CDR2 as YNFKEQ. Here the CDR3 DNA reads TGTGCCAGCAGCCTCGAAAGCAACTTGAACACTGAAGCTTTCTTT. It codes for CASSLESNLNTEAFF.

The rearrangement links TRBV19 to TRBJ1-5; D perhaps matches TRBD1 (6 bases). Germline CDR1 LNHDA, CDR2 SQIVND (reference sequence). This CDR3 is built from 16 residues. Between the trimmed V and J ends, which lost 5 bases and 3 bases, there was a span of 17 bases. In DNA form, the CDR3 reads TGTGCCAGTAGTTCATACCGGGACACCCCCAATCAGCCCCAGCATTTT. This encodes CASSSYRDTPNQPQHF.

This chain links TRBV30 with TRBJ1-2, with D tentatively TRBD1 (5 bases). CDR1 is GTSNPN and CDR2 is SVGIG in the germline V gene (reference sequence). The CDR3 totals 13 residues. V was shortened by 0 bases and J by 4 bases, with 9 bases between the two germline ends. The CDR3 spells CAWSVGGSYGYTF. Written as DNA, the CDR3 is TGTGCCTGGAGTGTTGGGGGATCCTATGGCTACACCTTC.

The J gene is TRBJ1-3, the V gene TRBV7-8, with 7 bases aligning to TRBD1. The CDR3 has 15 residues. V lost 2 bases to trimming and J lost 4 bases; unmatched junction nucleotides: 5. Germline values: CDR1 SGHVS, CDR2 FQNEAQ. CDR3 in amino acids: CASSLSGGGGNTIYF. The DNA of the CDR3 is TGTGCCAGCAGCTTATCAGGGGGAGGAGGAAACACCATATATTTT.

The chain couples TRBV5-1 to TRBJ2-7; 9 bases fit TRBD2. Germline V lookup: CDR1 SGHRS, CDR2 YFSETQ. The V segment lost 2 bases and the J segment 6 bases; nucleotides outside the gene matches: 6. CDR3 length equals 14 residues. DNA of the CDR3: TGCGCCAGCAGCTTTAGCGGGAGTTTAGGCGAGCAGTACTTC. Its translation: CASSFSGSLGEQYF.

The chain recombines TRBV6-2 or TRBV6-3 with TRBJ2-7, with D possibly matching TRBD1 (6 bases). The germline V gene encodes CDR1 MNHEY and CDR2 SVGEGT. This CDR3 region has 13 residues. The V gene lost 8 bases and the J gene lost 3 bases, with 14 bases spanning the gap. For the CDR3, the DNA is TGTGCCAGCGAGGACAGTGGGGACTACGAGCAGTACTTC. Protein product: CASEDSGDYEQYF.